This T cell receptor beta chain is drawn from a study of T-cell reconstitution after alpha-beta-depleted transplantation in children (dated by TCRdb to the mid-2010s). A note on the overall study: Using TCR repertoire profiling, the study followed T-cell immune reconstitution in a quantitative way in children after TCRalphabeta/CD19-depleted allogeneic hematopoietic cell transplantation. General findings and caveats noted by the study authors: The apparently early alphabetaT-cell count recovery about two months after transplant was reportedly dependent on only several hundred rapidly expanded clones derived from non-depleted graft cells. In some patients, high TCRbeta diversity at day 60 was attributed to recipient T cells and intrathymic progenitors that had survived conditioning. Over the following months the frequencies of hyperexpanded clones went down, and after one year T-cell counts and TCRbeta diversity were mostly credited to newly produced T cells.

The receptor library was made with PCR. Sequencer: Illumina HiSeq 2500. TCR library preparation used molecular barcoding, with unique molecular identifiers applied to normalize quantification of the TCRbeta repertoire. Using fastp at Q25 and MiXCR, TCRdb reprocessed the public reads and kept productive beta chains. Duplicate CDR3 protein sequences are folded into a single record with the most common DNA and genes. The sample table lists some 310,000 distinct CDR3 sequences, 23% of them with a count of one. The top ten hold roughly 9.7% of the sample. From cysteine to phenylalanine, the CDR3 is 13 amino acids long. The only DNA kept is the CDR3, 39 bases in frame from the first base. CDR1 and CDR2 are drawn from the germline V gene (reference sequence): DFQATT, SNEGSKA. The junction shows trimming of 6 bases on V and 7 bases on J, plus 18 bases between the germline ends. The treatment or condition label, as the study defines it: allogeneic hematopoietic cell transplantation with graft depleted of TCRalphabeta T cells and CD19 B cells. The transplant recipients were children given TCRalphabeta/CD19-depleted allogeneic hematopoietic cell grafts.

In this sample, this clonotype turned up a few times. Its target antigen remains unknown. Per-nucleotide qualities are absent, and no much larger clonotype sits a single base away. This sequence uses TRBV20-1 and TRBJ1-2, with TRBD1 as a weak D call on 6 bases. Source: PBMCs, mostly from graft donor cells, taken 180 days after TCRalphabeta/CD19-depleted stem cell transplant. The TCR comes from a male patient younger than 18 who had a stem cell transplant for acute lymphoblastic leukemia, so the T cells may come from the graft donor. CDR3 protein: CSATQGFLFGYTF. At the DNA level, the sequence is TGCAGTGCCACACAGGGCTTCTTATTTGGCTACACCTTC.